The 26 T cell receptor beta chains listed next were all sequenced from one sample in a study of spatial heterogeneity in lung cancer. TCRdb used MiXCR to reprocess the 5' RACE reads, holding one entry per CDR3 protein. This table has 40,000 to 50,000 distinct CDR3 sequences, 6% to 9.5% appearing once. Described time point: sample taken at primary tumor resection. Whole RNA obtained from tumor, nontumor lung or frozen PBMC underwent sequencing without sorting. Source: PBMCs, taken at surgery. The receptors shown here come from a female donor with early-stage non-small cell lung cancer.

This clonotype occurred many times. This chain links TRBV7-2 with TRBJ2-5; TRBD2 matches at 7 bases. There are 15 residues in the CDR3. V was pared by 5 bases and J by 4 bases, with 10 bases of the junction left unmatched. In germline, CDR1 is SGHTA, CDR2 FQGNSA. The chain's CDR3 is CASSPWRGTGETQYF. As DNA, the CDR3 is TGTGCCAGCAGCCCCTGGCGGGGGACCGGAGAGACCCAGTACTTC.

The rearrangement links TRBV7-2 to TRBJ1-2, with 7 nucleotides matching TRBD1. The germline gives CDR1 SGHTA, CDR2 FQGNSA. With 5 bases clipped from V and 6 bases from J, the junction kept 21 bases outside the gene matches. The CDR3 runs 18 residues. The CDR3, as DNA: TGTGCCAGCAGCATTAGGTCGTCTGGGGGCAGGGGGATCCATGGCTACACCTTC. It is translated as CASSIRSSGGRGIHGYTF.

This rearrangement joins TRBV19 to TRBJ2-7, with D possibly TRBD1 on 5 matching bases. Germline V gives CDR1 LNHDA, CDR2 SQIVND (reference sequence). V lost 5 bases and J 4 bases, leaving 9 bases between the germline ends. The CDR3 has 12 residues. CDR3 amino acids: CASSATAYEQYF. The CDR3 nucleotides read TGTGCCAGTAGTGCGACAGCGTACGAGCAGTACTTC.

This clonotype counts as medium-sized. The rearrangement joins TRBV7-2 to TRBJ2-7; D remains unclear. The CDR3 is 12 amino acids. Per germline, CDR1 SGHTA and CDR2 FQGNSA. V was cut by 5 bases and J by 4 bases, with 9 bases left in between. CDR3 amino acids: CASSPRGYEQYF. The CDR3 DNA follows: TGTGCCAGCAGCCCTAGAGGATACGAGCAGTACTTC.

This clonotype was counted only a few times. The J gene is TRBJ2-6, the V gene TRBV6-1, with D unclear. CDR3 length: 10 residues. CDR1 is MNHNS and CDR2 is SASEGT in the germline V gene. The CDR3 reads CGAGANVLTF. The CDR3 nucleotides read TGTGGTGCCGGGGCCAACGTCCTGACTTTC.

This clonotype was counted ten times or more. V gene TRBV12-3 or TRBV12-4 combines with J gene TRBJ1-2, with a tentative D call TRBD1 (5 bases). V lost 3 bases and J 6 bases, leaving 8 bases between the germline ends. The CDR3 is made up of 12 amino acids. The CDR3 here is CASSFWGNGYTF. CDR3 nucleotides: TGTGCCAGCAGTTTTTGGGGCAATGGCTACACCTTC.

Many counts were recorded for this clonotype. This chain connects TRBV6-2 or TRBV6-3 to TRBJ2-1; 9 nucleotides agree with TRBD2. V was clipped by 6 bases and J by 15 bases; unmatched bases: 21. CDR1 is MNHEY, CDR2 SVGEGT, per germline. This CDR3 has 16 amino acids. The CDR3 region has the DNA TGTGCCAGCAGACCGCACGAGGGGACTAGCCCCCCGGGAGGGTTCTTC. This gives the protein CASRPHEGTSPPGGFF.

V and J are TRBV29-1 and TRBJ2-3; no firm D call. Germline loops: CDR1 SQVTM, CDR2 ANQGSEA. Trimming stripped 4 bases from V and 4 bases from J, with 9 bases between. There are 12 residues in the CDR3. CDR3 loop: CSVVNGPDTQYF. The CDR3 DNA is TGCAGCGTTGTAAACGGTCCAGATACGCAGTATTTT.

This clonotype appeared many times. A read error may account for a junction end that differs from germline. The genes are TRBV7-7 and TRBJ2-5; no definite D call. The CDR3 spans 13 residues. CDR1 SSHAT and CDR2 FNYEAQ come from the germline V gene (reference sequence). The CDR3 here is CASSLVVEETQYF. CDR3 nucleotides: TGTGCTAGCAGCTTAGTCGTTGAAGAGACCCAGTACTTC.

The chain links TRBV7-2 to TRBJ1-3; D is perhaps TRBD1 (6 bases). V was cut by 2 bases and J by 7 bases, with 6 bases left in between. The germline V gene encodes CDR1 SGHTA and CDR2 FQGNSA. The CDR3 loop spans 12 amino acids. CDR3 sequence reads: CASSLQGNTIYF. The CDR3 DNA sequence: TGTGCCAGCAGCTTACAGGGGAACACCATATATTTT.

This clonotype was seen many times. The chain joins TRBV20-1 to TRBJ2-3; no firm D call. Trimming took 1 base from V and 5 from J, leaving 7 bases between them. The CDR3 has 12 amino acids. Germline V gene lookup returns CDR1 DFQATT and CDR2 SNEGSKA (reference sequence). CDR3 residues: CSARVPVDTQYF. DNA for the CDR3: TGCAGTGCTAGAGTCCCCGTAGATACGCAGTATTTT.

This clonotype was counted many times. The chain links TRBV5-1 to TRBJ2-7; 13 bases agree with TRBD2. After removal of 4 bases from V and 2 bases from J, the junction contained 3 bases not matched to a gene. In germline, CDR1 is SGHRS, CDR2 YFSETQ. The CDR3 length is 15 residues. CDR3 sequence (DNA): TGCGCCAGCAGCCCGGGACTAGCGGGGCCCTACGAGCAGTACTTC. It yields the protein CASSPGLAGPYEQYF.

The chain couples TRBV29-1 to TRBJ2-3; D is undetermined. The V gene's germline CDR1 is SQVTM and CDR2 ANQGSEA. There are 11 residues in the CDR3. V gave up 3 bases and J gave up 3 bases, with 4 bases separating them. In DNA form, the CDR3 reads TGCAGCGTTGAGAATACAGATACGCAGTATTTT. This codes for CSVENTDTQYF.

This chain links TRBV19 with TRBJ1-6; 10 bases match TRBD1. The junction had 3 bases not matched to a gene; V was cut back by 3 bases and J by 4 bases. The CDR3 consists of 16 residues. Germline CDR1 reads LNHDA; CDR2 reads SQIVND (reference sequence). This chain's CDR3 is CASSIGTGAYNSPLHF. The CDR3 DNA follows: TGTGCCAGTAGTATTGGGACAGGGGCGTATAATTCACCCCTCCACTTT.

This clonotype was counted a few times. V gene TRBV24-1 combines with J gene TRBJ2-3; 12 bases are a match to TRBD2. The CDR3 is 16 amino acids. In germline, CDR1 is KGHDR, CDR2 SFDVKD. Trimming removed 3 bases from V and 6 bases from J; junction bases left unmatched: 6. DNA for the CDR3: TGTGCCACCAGTGATGCCCTAGCGGGGGGGCGGGATACGCAGTATTTT. Encoded protein: CATSDALAGGRDTQYF.

This clonotype was seen a handful of times. One end of the junction is discordant with germline, which a read error may explain. The chain is built from TRBV20-1 and TRBJ1-1; 9 bases agree with TRBD1. The V gene's germline CDR1 is DFQATT and CDR2 SNEGSKA (reference sequence). The CDR3 extends over 16 amino acids. The CDR3, as DNA: TGCAGTGCTGGAGATTACAGGGGGCAGGACGGCACTGAAGCTTTCTTT. It encodes CSAGDYRGQDGTEAFF.

In this sample, this clonotype turned up many times. This chain connects TRBV27 to TRBJ1-2; 7 bases line up with TRBD1. Germline V gene lookup returns CDR1 MNHEY and CDR2 SMNVEV (reference sequence). This CDR3 region has 13 residues. The V gene end was trimmed by 3 bases and the J gene end by 6 bases; junction bases not matched to a gene: 4. CDR3 nucleotides: TGTGCCAGCAGTTTCACAGGGGAACATGGCTACACCTTC. This codes for CASSFTGEHGYTF.

The chain recombines TRBV7-9 with TRBJ1-1; D is possibly TRBD1 (6 bases). The ends were cut back, 3 bases at V and 0 bases at J, with 11 bases in the middle. CDR1 is SEHNR and CDR2 is FQNEAQ in the germline V gene (reference sequence). The CDR3 sequence is 15 residues long. The CDR3 protein is CASSFLGGLNTEAFF. The CDR3 region has the DNA TGTGCCAGCAGCTTTTTGGGGGGGCTGAACACTGAAGCTTTCTTT.

This clonotype showed up many times. CDR3 nucleotides: TGTGCCAGCACACCTTTCCGAGGGAGTCCTAATTCACCCCTCCACTTT. It translates to CASTPFRGSPNSPLHF. The chain is built from TRBV6-1 and TRBJ1-6; unclear D gene. The V and J ends lost 7 bases and 6 bases respectively, with 19 bases between them. The CDR3 covers 16 residues. From germline, CDR1 is MNHNS and CDR2 SASEGT.

This clonotype has a handful of counts. This rearrangement joins TRBV27 to TRBJ2-7; 12 bases align to TRBD1. Germline lookup yields CDR1 MNHEY and CDR2 SMNVEV (reference sequence). CDR3 length: 15 residues. V dropped 4 bases and J dropped 5; count of bases not matched to a gene: 6. In DNA, the CDR3 is TGTGCCAGCAGTTCAGGGACAGGGGGCTATAACGAGCAGTACTTC. Protein: CASSSGTGGYNEQYF.

This chain's CDR3 is CASSQGRTSGGYEQYF. Here the CDR3 DNA reads TGTGCCAGCAGCCAAGGGAGGACTAGCGGGGGGTACGAGCAGTACTTC. The chain employs TRBV4-2 and TRBJ2-7; 14 bases fit TRBD2. The CDR3 is 16 residues long. The germline V gene has CDR1 LGHNA and CDR2 YNFKEQ. V gave up 1 base and J gave up 4 bases; unmatched junction bases: 3.

This clonotype was recorded a few times. The chain recombines TRBV20-1 with TRBJ2-7, with D tentatively TRBD1 (5 bases). Germline V gene lookup returns CDR1 DFQATT and CDR2 SNEGSKA (reference sequence). The CDR3 is made up of 13 amino acids. The V gene lost 5 bases and the J gene lost 4 bases, with 15 bases spanning the gap. The DNA of the CDR3 is TGCAGTGCTCCCCAGGCAGGGCTTTACGAGCAGTACTTC. It translates to CSAPQAGLYEQYF.

This clonotype was detected a few times. The chain recombines TRBV3-1 with TRBJ2-3; the D is unclear. Trimming removed 1 base at V and 0 bases at J, with 5 bases between. Germline V gene sequence: CDR1 LGHDT, CDR2 YNNKEL (reference sequence). There are 14 residues in the CDR3. The CDR3 bases are TGTGCCAGCAGCCAAGCACCTAGCACAGATACGCAGTATTTT. Amino acid sequence: CASSQAPSTDTQYF.

This clonotype was detected only a few times. J is TRBJ2-3 and V is TRBV7-9; TRBD2 matches 12 bases. The CDR3 loop spans 16 amino acids. The ends lost 5 bases at V and 2 bases at J; junction bases unmatched: 5. Germline assignment: CDR1 SEHNR and CDR2 FQNEAQ (reference sequence). CDR3 in DNA: TGTGCCAGCAGCCCCCTAGCGGGGGGGGCCACAGATACGCAGTATTTT. Its protein is CASSPLAGGATDTQYF.

This clonotype has a count of ten or more. V gene TRBV7-2 combines with J gene TRBJ2-5; 7 bases are a match to TRBD2. The J segment lost 1 base and the V segment lost 6 bases, leaving 8 bases of the junction unmatched. CDR1 is SGHTA, CDR2 FQGNSA, per germline. The CDR3 contains 15 residues. This CDR3 reads CASSSRTGGQETQYF. CDR3 bases: TGTGCCAGCAGTTCCAGAACGGGGGGCCAAGAGACCCAGTACTTC.

This clonotype was seen more than once but under ten times. The chain couples TRBV10-3 to TRBJ2-1, with TRBD1 matching 8 bases. The CDR3 covers 15 residues. The V gene's germline CDR1 is ENHRY and CDR2 SYGVKD. V dropped 4 bases and J dropped 8; count of bases not matched to a gene: 10. CDR3 amino acids: CAISGRRGRSDEQFF. CDR3 sequence (DNA): TGTGCCATCAGTGGTCGCAGGGGGCGATCCGATGAGCAGTTCTTC.